Listed below are T cell receptor beta chains from one sample, sequenced in a study of T cells after yellow fever vaccination. TCRdb re-called the 5' RACE reads through MiXCR, storing one row per CDR3 protein. The sample holds more than 55,000 distinct CDR3 sequences, 7.4% seen once. The sequences come from CD8+ T cells sorted from PBMCs, collected 15 days after the yellow fever booster vaccination. All receptors derive from a man aged 25-45 years who received the YFV17D yellow fever vaccine. Both conserved end residues are part of each CDR3. D genes are given only for firm matches. Some rows mark clone size as missing; the rest say once, few, many or name a class of expanded clone.

abundance,d_gene,j_gene,len,v_gene,CDR3nt,CDR3aa
.,.,TRBJ2-1,17,TRBV6-1,TGTGCCAGCAGCGATAAGGGGCATCCCGACCTGAGCGATGAGCAGTTCTTC,CASSDKGHPDLSDEQFF
many,.,TRBJ2-1,12,TRBV3-1,TGTGCCAGCAGTGCGGGGTACGATGAGCAGTTCTTC,CASSAGYDEQFF
many,.,TRBJ1-3,15,TRBV7-8,TGTGCCAGCAGCTCGGGGGGATTTCCAGGAAACACCATATATTTT,CASSSGGFPGNTIYF
many,.,TRBJ2-5,17,TRBV9,TGTGCCAGCAGCTCACCCCGGGGCAGGGGGGAACAAGAGACCCAGTACTTC,CASSSPRGRGEQETQYF
many,TRBD2,TRBJ2-1,14,TRBV7-2,TGTGCCAGCAGTCAGCGGGAGGTTGGAAATGAGCAGTTCTTC,CASSQREVGNEQFF
many,.,TRBJ2-3,15,TRBV12-3/TRBV12-4,TGTGCCAGCAGTCCAGAGGGACCCAGCACAGATACGCAGTATTTT,CASSPEGPSTDTQYF
many,.,TRBJ2-2,13,TRBV28,TGTGCCAGCAGTTTCACGATTAGTGGGGAGCTGTTTTTT,CASSFTISGELFF
many,TRBD1,TRBJ1-1,14,TRBV9,TGTGCCAGCAGCGTTCAGGGGGACCTTGAGAGGGCTTTCTTT,CASSVQGDLERAFF
many,.,TRBJ2-3,16,TRBV7-8,TGTGCCAGCAGCTTTCCCCCGAGGGACGGTGGAGATACGCAGTATTTT,CASSFPPRDGGDTQYF
many,.,TRBJ2-1,12,TRBV20-1,TGCAGTGCTAGAGACGGGACCCCGTTTCAGTTCTTC,CSARDGTPFQFF
many,.,TRBJ2-7,15,TRBV9,TGTGCCAGCAGCGGGTCCGGGCCCAGCCCTTACGAGCAGTACTTC,CASSGSGPSPYEQYF
.,.,TRBJ1-1,13,TRBV7-2,TGTGCCAGCAGCCCGGACCCCCTCACTGAAGCTTTCTTT,CASSPDPLTEAFF
.,TRBD2,TRBJ2-1,21,TRBV4-1,TGCGCCAGCAGCTCCTCCCTTTCCCTCGGGCTAGCGGGTAGGGCCTACAATGAGCAGTTCTTC,CASSSSLSLGLAGRAYNEQFF
many,.,TRBJ2-3,14,TRBV20-1,TGCAGTGCTCCACTTCAGGGGAACACAGATACGCAGTATTTT,CSAPLQGNTDTQYF
many,TRBD1,TRBJ2-7,16,TRBV7-6,TGTGCCAGCAGCTTTGCTTCTGGACAGGGAAGTTGGGAGCAGTACTTC,CASSFASGQGSWEQYF
many,.,TRBJ2-6,16,TRBV4-3,TGCGCCAGCAGCCAAGATCGGGGCACTGGGGCCAACGTCCTGACTTTC,CASSQDRGTGANVLTF
many,.,TRBJ2-7,15,TRBV2,TGTGCCAGCAGAGAAGGATTACAGAGCTCCTACGAGCAGTACTTC,CASREGLQSSYEQYF
.,TRBD1,TRBJ2-7,15,TRBV12-3/TRBV12-4,TGTGCCAGCAGGCCGACAGGGGCCCGGGTGGACGAGCAGTACTTC,CASRPTGARVDEQYF
few,TRBD2,TRBJ2-3,15,TRBV27,TGTGCCAGCAGTTTATCAGCGGGGGGGGCGGATACGCAGTATTTT,CASSLSAGGADTQYF
many,TRBD2,TRBJ2-1,16,TRBV6-2/TRBV6-3,TGTGCCAGCTATGGACTAGCGGGAGGCCCCTACAATGAGCAGTTCTTC,CASYGLAGGPYNEQFF
many,.,TRBJ2-7,16,TRBV5-1,TGCGCCAGCAGCTTGGCCAGGGTGGGGAGCTCCTACGAGCAGTACTTC,CASSLARVGSSYEQYF
many,.,TRBJ2-3,12,TRBV20-1,TGCAGTGCCAGCGGCGGCACAGATACGCAGTATTTT,CSASGGTDTQYF
few,TRBD2,TRBJ2-3,15,TRBV5-6,TGTGCCAGCAGCTTTCCGGGGGGGCTGGCAGATACGCAGTATTTT,CASSFPGGLADTQYF
few,.,TRBJ1-3,12,TRBV7-9,TGTGCCAGCAGTACTACTGGAAACACCATATATTTT,CASSTTGNTIYF
.,TRBD2,TRBJ2-1,15,TRBV4-1,TGCGCCAGCAGCCAAGGACTAGCTGATGACAATGAGCAGTTCTTC,CASSQGLADDNEQFF
many,.,TRBJ1-1,13,TRBV5-1,TGCGCCAGCAGCCTGACATGGAACACTGAAGCTTTCTTT,CASSLTWNTEAFF
many,.,TRBJ2-4,15,TRBV10-1,TGCGCCAGCAGTGAGTTCACATTAGCCAAAAACATTCAGTACTTC,CASSEFTLAKNIQYF
many,.,TRBJ2-7,12,TRBV28,TGTGCCAGCAGTGCAACCTGGTGGGGGGAGCACTTC,CASSATWWGEHF
many,.,TRBJ1-5,14,TRBV28,TGTGCCAGCAGTTTGGAGGACTACGATCAGCCCCAGCATTTT,CASSLEDYDQPQHF
many,.,TRBJ2-1,12,TRBV24-1,TGTGCCACCGGGGGAACCAGCAATGAGCAGTTCTTC,CATGGTSNEQFF
many,.,TRBJ2-7,13,TRBV5-1,TGCGCCAGCAGCGCCTGGGTTGAGGACGAGCAGTACTTC,CASSAWVEDEQYF
many,.,TRBJ2-5,14,TRBV20-1,TGCAGTGCCCCCGGCCCTACAGTTGGGGAGACCCAGTACTTC,CSAPGPTVGETQYF
many,TRBD1,TRBJ1-5,16,TRBV18,TGTGCCAGCTCACCAGAGACAGGGTTTGTCAATCAGCCCCAGCATTTT,CASSPETGFVNQPQHF
many,TRBD2,TRBJ2-1,14,TRBV7-2,TGTGCCAGCAGCTTCTTTAGCGGGATGAATGAGCAGTTCTTC,CASSFFSGMNEQFF
many,TRBD1,TRBJ2-4,12,TRBV4-3,TGCGCCAGCAGCCAAGATGACAGGGATCAGTACTTC,CASSQDDRDQYF
many,TRBD1,TRBJ1-4,14,TRBV29-1,TGCAGCGTTCGATGGGACAGCCCTAATGAAAAACTGTTTTTT,CSVRWDSPNEKLFF
many,TRBD2,TRBJ2-1,12,TRBV6-2/TRBV6-3,TGTGCCAGCATCACTAGCGGCGATGAGCAGTTCTTC,CASITSGDEQFF
many,.,TRBJ2-2,15,TRBV5-1,TGCGCCAGCCGCCCCGGGACCACGAACACCGGGGAGCTGTTTTTT,CASRPGTTNTGELFF
many,.,TRBJ1-2,13,TRBV6-6,TGTGCCAGCAGTTACACAGGGCCCGATGGCTACACCTTC,CASSYTGPDGYTF
many,.,TRBJ2-5,12,TRBV20-1,TGCAGCCCCCTCACACGCCAAGAGGCCCAGTACTTC,CSPLTRQEAQYF
many,TRBD2,TRBJ2-5,14,TRBV7-9,TGTGCCAGCAGCTCCGCCGGGAGGAAGGAGACCCAGTACTTC,CASSSAGRKETQYF
many,.,TRBJ2-3,15,TRBV10-1,TGCGCCAGCAGTGAGTCAATAGGGAGCACAGATACGCAGTATTTT,CASSESIGSTDTQYF
many,.,TRBJ2-7,13,TRBV5-1,TGCGCCAGCAGCGTGGGACACCCTAGGGAGCAGTACTTC,CASSVGHPREQYF
many,.,TRBJ1-1,14,TRBV25-1,TGTGCCAGCAGTGAATGGACCGGAGGGACTGAAGCTTTCTTT,CASSEWTGGTEAFF
.,TRBD1,TRBJ2-7,16,TRBV7-9,TGTGCCAGCAGCCCCTCGGAGGGACAGGGATTCTACGAGCAGTACTTC,CASSPSEGQGFYEQYF
many,TRBD2,TRBJ2-5,14,TRBV29-1,TGCAGCGCCAGACTAGCGGGAGGGGGCGAGACCCAGTACTTC,CSARLAGGGETQYF
many,TRBD2,TRBJ2-7,13,TRBV6-6,TGTGCCGGAGGGAGCGGGACTAGTGTCGAGCAGTACTTC,CAGGSGTSVEQYF
few,TRBD1,TRBJ2-7,14,TRBV2,TGTGCCAGCAGGAATGAGGGGGCGTTCTACGAGCAGTACTTC,CASRNEGAFYEQYF
many,.,TRBJ2-3,18,TRBV11-2,TGTGCCAGCAGCTTCTTTTGGGGTGGGGATTCGGGCACAGATACGCAGTATTTT,CASSFFWGGDSGTDTQYF
many,TRBD1,TRBJ2-7,16,TRBV5-1,TGCGCCAGCAGCTTGATCCCCACAGGGGGCGGCTACGAGCAGTACTTC,CASSLIPTGGGYEQYF
many,.,TRBJ2-7,10,TRBV29-1,TGCAGCGTTGAAGACTACGAGCAGTACTTC,CSVEDYEQYF
many,TRBD2,TRBJ2-3,15,TRBV7-2,TGTGCCAGCAGCTTGGGGACTAGACGCACAGATACGCAGTATTTT,CASSLGTRRTDTQYF
many,.,TRBJ2-3,14,TRBV3-1,TGTGCCAGCAGCCAGCAGAAGGACACAGATACGCAGTATTTT,CASSQQKDTDTQYF
many,.,TRBJ2-7,11,TRBV29-1,TGCAGCGTTGTAGGTGCTTCCGAGCAGTACTTC,CSVVGASEQYF
many,TRBD2,TRBJ2-7,14,TRBV9,TGTGCCAGCAGCGAGGGAGGGTATAACTACGAGCAGTACTTC,CASSEGGYNYEQYF
many,.,TRBJ1-5,15,TRBV24-1,TGTGCCACCAGTGAGGCAGGACTAAGCAATCAGCCCCAGCATTTT,CATSEAGLSNQPQHF
few,.,TRBJ2-4,15,TRBV11-2,TGTGCCAGCAGCCGGGACACTACAGCCAAAAACATTCAGTACTTC,CASSRDTTAKNIQYF
many,.,TRBJ2-7,14,TRBV5-8,TGTGCCAGCAGGGGGGCCCCCGCCTACTACGAGCAGTACTTC,CASRGAPAYYEQYF
many,TRBD1,TRBJ2-1,14,TRBV25-1,TGTGCCAGCAGGAGGGGGACAGGGTTGGGCGAGCAGTTCTTC,CASRRGTGLGEQFF
many,.,TRBJ2-1,11,TRBV20-1,TGCAGTGCGAGCACCGGGCAAAGCCCGTTCTTC,CSASTGQSPFF